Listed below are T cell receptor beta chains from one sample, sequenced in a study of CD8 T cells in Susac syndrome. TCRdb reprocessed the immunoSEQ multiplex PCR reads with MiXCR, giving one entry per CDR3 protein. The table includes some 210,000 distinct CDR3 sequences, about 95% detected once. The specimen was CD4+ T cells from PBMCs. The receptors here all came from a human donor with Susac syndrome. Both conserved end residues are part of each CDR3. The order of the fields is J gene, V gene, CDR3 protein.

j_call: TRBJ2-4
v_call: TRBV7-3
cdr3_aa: CASSLGPGGENIQYF

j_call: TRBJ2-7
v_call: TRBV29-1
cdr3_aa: CSVEWRRQPPYEQYF

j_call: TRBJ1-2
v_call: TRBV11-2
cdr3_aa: CASTQTGVNGYTF

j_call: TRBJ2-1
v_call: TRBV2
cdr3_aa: CASSLKGVKLGEQFF

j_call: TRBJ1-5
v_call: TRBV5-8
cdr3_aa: CASSLFVGGNQPQHF

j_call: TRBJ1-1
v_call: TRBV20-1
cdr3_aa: CSARDRGRADTEAFF

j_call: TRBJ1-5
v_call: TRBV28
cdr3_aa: CASSFGQVPLGPQHF

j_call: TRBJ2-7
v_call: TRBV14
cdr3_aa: CASSPLRGERSYEQYF

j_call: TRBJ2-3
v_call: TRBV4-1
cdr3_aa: CASSQGGSSRTDTQYF

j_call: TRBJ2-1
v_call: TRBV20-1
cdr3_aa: CSARVPGGLNEQFF

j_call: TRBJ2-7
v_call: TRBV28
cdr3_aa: CASSWDTSYEQYF

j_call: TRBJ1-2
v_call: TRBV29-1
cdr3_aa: CSVEGELEGYTF

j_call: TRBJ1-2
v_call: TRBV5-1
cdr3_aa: CASSLEAEGWVGGYTF

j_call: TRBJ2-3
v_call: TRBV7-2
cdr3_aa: CASSPRPRASTDTQYF

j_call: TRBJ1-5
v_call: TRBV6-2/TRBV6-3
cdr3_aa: CASSGTIRGRQPQHF

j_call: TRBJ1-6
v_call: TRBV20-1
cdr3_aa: CSASRDRVSPLHF

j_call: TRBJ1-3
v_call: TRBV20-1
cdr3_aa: CSAFLPRLSSGNTIYF

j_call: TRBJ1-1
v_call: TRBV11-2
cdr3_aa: CASSLAQPPQAFF

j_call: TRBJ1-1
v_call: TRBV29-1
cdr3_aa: CSSSPEFEAFF

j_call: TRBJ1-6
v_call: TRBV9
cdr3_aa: CASSVGGQGRSPLHF

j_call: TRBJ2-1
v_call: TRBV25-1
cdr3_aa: CASSDSLTREFF

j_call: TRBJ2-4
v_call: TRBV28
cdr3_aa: CASSLPGEAKNIQYF

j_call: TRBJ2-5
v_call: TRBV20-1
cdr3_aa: CSASRVASGLLGGQETQYF

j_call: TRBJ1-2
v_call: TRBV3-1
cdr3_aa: CASSLPTGYGYTF

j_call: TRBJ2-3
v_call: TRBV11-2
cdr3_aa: CASSSPGWVSGTDTQYF

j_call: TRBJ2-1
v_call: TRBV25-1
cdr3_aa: CASSESYRGNEQFF

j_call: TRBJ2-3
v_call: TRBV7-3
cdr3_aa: CASSFPGPRTDTQYF

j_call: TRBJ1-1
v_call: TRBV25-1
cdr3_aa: CASSRTGSGTEAFF

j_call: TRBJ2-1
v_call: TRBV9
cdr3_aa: CASSVGPRFDNEQFF

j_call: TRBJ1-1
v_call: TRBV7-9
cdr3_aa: CASSQEAGATEAFF

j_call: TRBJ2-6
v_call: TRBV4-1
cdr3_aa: CASSHPTGGRDGANVLTF

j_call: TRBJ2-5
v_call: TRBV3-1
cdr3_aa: CASSQGVPSGGETQYF

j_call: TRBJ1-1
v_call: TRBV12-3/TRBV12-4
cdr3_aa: CASRRADTEAFF

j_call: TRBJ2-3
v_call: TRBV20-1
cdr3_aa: CSAPTSGGSDTQYF

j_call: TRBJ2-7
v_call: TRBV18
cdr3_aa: CASSPLDSGFHEQYF

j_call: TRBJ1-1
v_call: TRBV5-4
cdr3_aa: CASSLPLRNTEAFF

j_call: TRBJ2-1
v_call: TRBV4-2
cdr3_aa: CASSQGHSGGNNEQFF

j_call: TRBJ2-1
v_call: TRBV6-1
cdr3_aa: CASSDKGVSYNEQFF

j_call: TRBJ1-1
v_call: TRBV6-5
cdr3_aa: CASSLNTADTEAFF

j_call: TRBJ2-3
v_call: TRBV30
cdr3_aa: CAWSGGTFSGLADTQYF

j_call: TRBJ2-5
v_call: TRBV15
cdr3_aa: CATSRDRGGGRETQYF

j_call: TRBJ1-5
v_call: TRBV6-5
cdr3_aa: CASRVDSNQPQHF

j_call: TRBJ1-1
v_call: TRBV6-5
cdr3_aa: CASSYSGQGFTEAFF

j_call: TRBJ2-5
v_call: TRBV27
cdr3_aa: CASSFQVRQGLQETQYF

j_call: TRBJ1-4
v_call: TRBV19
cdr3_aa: CASSTRTGPNEKLFF

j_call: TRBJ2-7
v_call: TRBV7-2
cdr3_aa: CASSSQRGGLYEQYF

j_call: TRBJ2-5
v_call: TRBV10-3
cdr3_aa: CAISEQIEETQYF

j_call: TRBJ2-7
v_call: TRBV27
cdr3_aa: CASSLQQGWYEQYF

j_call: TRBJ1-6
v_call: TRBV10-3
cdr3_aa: CAIRGDRGRSYNSPLHF

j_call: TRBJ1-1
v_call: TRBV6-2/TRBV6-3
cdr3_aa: CASSRPGGTEAFF

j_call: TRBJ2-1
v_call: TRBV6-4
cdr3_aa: CASSVGRGDEQFF